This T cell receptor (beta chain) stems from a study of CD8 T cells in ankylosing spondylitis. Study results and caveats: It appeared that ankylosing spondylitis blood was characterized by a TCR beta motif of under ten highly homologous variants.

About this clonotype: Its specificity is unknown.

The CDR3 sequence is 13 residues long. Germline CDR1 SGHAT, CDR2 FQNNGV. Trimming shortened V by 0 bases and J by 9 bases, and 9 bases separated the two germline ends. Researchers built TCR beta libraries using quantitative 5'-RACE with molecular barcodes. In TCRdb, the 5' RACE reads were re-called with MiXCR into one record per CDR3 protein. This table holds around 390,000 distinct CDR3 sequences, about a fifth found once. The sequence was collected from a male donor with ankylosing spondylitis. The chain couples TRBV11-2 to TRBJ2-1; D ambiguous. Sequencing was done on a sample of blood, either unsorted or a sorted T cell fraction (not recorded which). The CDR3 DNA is TGTGCCAGCAGCTTAGAAGCCGTGGGTGAGCAGTTCTTC. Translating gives CASSLEAVGEQFF.